Listed below are T cell receptor beta chains from one sample, sequenced in a study of cytomegalovirus exposure and HLA in healthy donors. Profiling relied on immunoSEQ multiplex PCR, and the TCRdb table lists in-frame clones only, not all of them. The data contain over 85,000 clones, more than 70% of them singletons. The source material was PBMCs. The receptors come from a woman in her fifties or sixties in good health and CMV-seropositive. Both conserved end residues are part of each CDR3. A D gene is named only where the DNA matches it firmly. The size entry is marked missing in some rows and otherwise reads once, few, many or a size class.

d_call	clone_size	v_call	j_call	cdr3_nt	cdr3_aa
TRBD2	.	TRBV6-5	TRBJ2-7	TGTGCCAGCAGATATACTAGCGGGGCGAACTACGAGCAGTACTTC	CASRYTSGANYEQYF
.	.	TRBV7-9	TRBJ1-1	TGTGCCAGCAGCTTGCCGCTTCTAGGCACTGAAGCTTTCTTT	CASSLPLLGTEAFF
TRBD1	few	TRBV6-6	TRBJ2-5	TGTGCCAGCAGCCTGGACAGGGCCTCGGAGACCCAGTACTTC	CASSLDRASETQYF
.	.	TRBV7-9	TRBJ2-1	TGTGCCATCGCCCCGGCGGGACCGTCTCGCAATGAGCAGTTCTTC	CAIAPAGPSRNEQFF
TRBD1	.	TRBV10-3	TRBJ2-3	TGTGCCATTACTACGCAGCCGGGACAGGGCACAGATACGCAGTATTTT	CAITTQPGQGTDTQYF
.	.	TRBV29-1	TRBJ2-3	TGCAGCGTTGGTGGCAGGAGGGGCGCAGATACGCAGTATTTT	CSVGGRRGADTQYF
.	.	TRBV5-1	TRBJ2-7	TGCGCCAGCAGCTTGGACCTGGGTAGGTCGGGAGAGCAGTACTTC	CASSLDLGRSGEQYF
.	few	TRBV18	TRBJ2-7	TGTGCCAGCTCACCCGAAATCGCGGGGGAGCAGTACTTC	CASSPEIAGEQYF
.	.	TRBV10-1	TRBJ2-5	TGCGCCAGCAGTGAGTTCCGGGACCAAGAGACCCAGTACTTC	CASSEFRDQETQYF
.	.	TRBV2	TRBJ1-5	TGTGCCAGCAGTGCGTCGACAGGTCGCGGTCAGCCCCAGCATTTT	CASSASTGRGQPQHF
TRBD1	.	TRBV29-1	TRBJ1-2	TGCAGCGTTGCGATGGGACAGGGGAACTATGGCTACACCTTC	CSVAMGQGNYGYTF
.	few	TRBV19	TRBJ2-1	TGTGCCAGTACCCCCGGGTATGACCGCCGCTACAATGAGCAGTTCTTC	CASTPGYDRRYNEQFF
.	.	TRBV11-2	TRBJ2-1	TGTGCCAGCAGCTTAACAAACCGACAGAGCTCCTACAATGAGCAGTTCTTC	CASSLTNRQSSYNEQFF
TRBD2	.	TRBV5-1	TRBJ2-3	TGCGCCAGCAGCTTGTCCGCGGATAGCGGGATTGGAGATACGCAGTATTTT	CASSLSADSGIGDTQYF
TRBD2	.	TRBV7-9	TRBJ2-2	TGTGCCAGCAGCACTAGCGGGAGGTCTGACACCGGGGAGCTGTTTTTT	CASSTSGRSDTGELFF
.	.	TRBV4-1	TRBJ1-1	TGCGCCAGCAGCCACGGGGAGACTGAAGCTTTCTTT	CASSHGETEAFF
.	.	TRBV9	TRBJ1-1	TGTGCCAGCAGCATGGGGACTGACGAAGCTTTCTTT	CASSMGTDEAFF
.	once	TRBV30	TRBJ2-2	TGTGCCTGGAGTACTGTCGGGGAGCTGTTTTTT	CAWSTVGELFF